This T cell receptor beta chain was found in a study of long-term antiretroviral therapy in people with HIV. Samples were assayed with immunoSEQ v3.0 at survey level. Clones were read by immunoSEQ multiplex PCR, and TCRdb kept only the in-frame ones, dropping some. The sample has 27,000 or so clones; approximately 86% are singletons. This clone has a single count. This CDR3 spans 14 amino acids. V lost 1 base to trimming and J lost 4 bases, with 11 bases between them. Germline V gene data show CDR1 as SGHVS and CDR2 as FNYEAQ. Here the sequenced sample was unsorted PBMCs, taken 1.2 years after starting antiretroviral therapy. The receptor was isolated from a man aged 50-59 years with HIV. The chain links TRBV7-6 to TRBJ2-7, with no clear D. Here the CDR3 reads CASSLGSPQYEQYF. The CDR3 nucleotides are TGTGCCAGCAGCTTAGGTTCCCCCCAATACGAGCAGTACTTC.